This entry concerns a single T cell receptor beta chain. The data are from a study of blood T cell repertoires in COVID-19. Study background: Samples of COVID-19 (acute and convalescent) were obtained from the United States, Italy and Spain.

Looked up from germline, CDR1 is MGHRA and CDR2 is YSYEKL. CDR3 size: 18 residues. V lost 2 bases to trimming and J lost 6 bases; unmatched junction nucleotides: 12. Produced via immunoSEQ multiplex PCR; TCRdb's table is partial and in-frame only. The sample has tens of thousands of clones, roughly 87% seen once. Sequencing was carried out using peripheral blood. This TCR came from a man in his fifties or sixties with acute or convalescent COVID-19. The chain recombines TRBV4-1 with TRBJ2-2; 10 nucleotides match TRBD1. CDR3 DNA: TGCGCCAGCAGCCAAAAACACACCGGGGGACAGGGGTCCGGGGAGCTGTTTTTT. This sequence encodes CASSQKHTGGQGSGELFF.